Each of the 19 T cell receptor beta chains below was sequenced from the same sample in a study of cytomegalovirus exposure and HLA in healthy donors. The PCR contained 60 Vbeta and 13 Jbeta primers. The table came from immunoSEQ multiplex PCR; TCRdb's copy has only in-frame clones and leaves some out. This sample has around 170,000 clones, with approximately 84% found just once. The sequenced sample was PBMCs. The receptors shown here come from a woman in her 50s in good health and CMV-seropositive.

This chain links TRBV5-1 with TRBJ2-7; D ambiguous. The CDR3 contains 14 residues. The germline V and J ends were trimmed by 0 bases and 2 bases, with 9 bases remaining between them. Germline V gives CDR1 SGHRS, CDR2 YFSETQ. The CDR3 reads CASSLGGQPYEQYF. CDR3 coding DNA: TGCGCCAGCAGCTTGGGCGGCCAGCCCTACGAGCAGTACTTC.

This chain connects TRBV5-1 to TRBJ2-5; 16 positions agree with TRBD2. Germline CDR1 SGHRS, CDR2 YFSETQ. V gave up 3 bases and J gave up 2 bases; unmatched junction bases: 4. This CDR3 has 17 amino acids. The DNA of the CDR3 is TGCGCCAGCAGCTCCGGGACTAGCGGGGGGGGGCAAGAGACCCAGTACTTC. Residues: CASSSGTSGGGQETQYF.

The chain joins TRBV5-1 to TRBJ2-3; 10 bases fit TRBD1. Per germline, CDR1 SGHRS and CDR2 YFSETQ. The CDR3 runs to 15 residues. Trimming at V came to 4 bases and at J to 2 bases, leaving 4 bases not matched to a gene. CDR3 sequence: CASSRDRGYTDTQYF. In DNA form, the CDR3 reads TGCGCCAGCAGCCGGGACAGGGGTTACACAGATACGCAGTATTTT.

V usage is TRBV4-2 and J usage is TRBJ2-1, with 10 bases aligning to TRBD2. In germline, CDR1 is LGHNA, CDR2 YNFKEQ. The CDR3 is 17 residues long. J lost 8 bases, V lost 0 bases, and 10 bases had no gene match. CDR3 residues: CASSQERTSGDGYEQFF. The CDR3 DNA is TGTGCCAGCAGCCAAGAGCGAACTAGCGGGGACGGCTATGAGCAGTTCTTC.

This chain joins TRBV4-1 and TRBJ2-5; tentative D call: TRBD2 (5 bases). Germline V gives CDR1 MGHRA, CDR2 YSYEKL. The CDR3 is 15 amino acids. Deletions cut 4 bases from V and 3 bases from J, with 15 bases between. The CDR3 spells CASSPLGIPKETQYF. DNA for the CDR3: TGCGCCAGCAGCCCCCTCGGGATTCCGAAAGAGACCCAGTACTTC.

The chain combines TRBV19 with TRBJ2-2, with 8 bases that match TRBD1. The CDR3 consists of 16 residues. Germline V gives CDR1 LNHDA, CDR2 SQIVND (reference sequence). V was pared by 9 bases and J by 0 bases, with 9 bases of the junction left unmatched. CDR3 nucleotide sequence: TGTGCCAGCCTCGACAGGGGTTTTTCGAACACCGGGGAGCTGTTTTTT. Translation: CASLDRGFSNTGELFF.

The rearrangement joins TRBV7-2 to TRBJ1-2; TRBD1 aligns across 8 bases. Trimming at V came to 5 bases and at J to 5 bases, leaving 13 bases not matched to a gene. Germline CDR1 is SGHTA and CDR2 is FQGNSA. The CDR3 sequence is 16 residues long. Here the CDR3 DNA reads TGTGCCAGCAGCCACTCTACTCCAGGGGGCGGGTATGGCTACACCTTC. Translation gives CASSHSTPGGGYGYTF.

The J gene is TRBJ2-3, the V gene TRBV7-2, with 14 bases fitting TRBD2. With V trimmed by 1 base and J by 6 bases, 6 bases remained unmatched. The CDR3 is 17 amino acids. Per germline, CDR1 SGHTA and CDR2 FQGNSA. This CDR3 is CASSLVGTSGGRDTQYF. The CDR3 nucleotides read TGTGCCAGCAGCTTAGTGGGGACTAGCGGGGGAAGGGATACGCAGTATTTT.

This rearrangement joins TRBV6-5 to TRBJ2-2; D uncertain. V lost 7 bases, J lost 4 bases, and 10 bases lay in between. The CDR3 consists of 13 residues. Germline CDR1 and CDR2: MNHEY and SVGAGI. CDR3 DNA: TGTGCCAGCAACCCAGGTTCCACCGGGGAGCTGTTTTTT. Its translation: CASNPGSTGELFF.

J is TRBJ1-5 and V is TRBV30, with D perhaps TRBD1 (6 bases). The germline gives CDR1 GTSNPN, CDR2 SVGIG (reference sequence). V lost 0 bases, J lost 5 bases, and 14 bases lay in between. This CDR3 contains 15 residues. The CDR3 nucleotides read TGTGCCTGGAGTGTTTTTGGCAGGGGCGATCAGCCCCAGCATTTT. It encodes CAWSVFGRGDQPQHF. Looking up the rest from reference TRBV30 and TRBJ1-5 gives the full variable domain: SQTIHQWPATLVQPVGSPLSLECTVEGTSNPNLYWYRQAAGRGLQLLFYSVGIGQISSEVPQNLSASRPQDRQFILSSKKLLLSDSGFYLCAWSVFGRGDQPQHFGDGTRLSIL.

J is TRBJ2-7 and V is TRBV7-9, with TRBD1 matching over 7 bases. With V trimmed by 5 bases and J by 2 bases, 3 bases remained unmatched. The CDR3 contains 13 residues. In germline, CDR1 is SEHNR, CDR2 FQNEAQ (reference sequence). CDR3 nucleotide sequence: TGTGCCAGCAGCCCTGACAGGGCCTACGAGCAGTACTTC. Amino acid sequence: CASSPDRAYEQYF.

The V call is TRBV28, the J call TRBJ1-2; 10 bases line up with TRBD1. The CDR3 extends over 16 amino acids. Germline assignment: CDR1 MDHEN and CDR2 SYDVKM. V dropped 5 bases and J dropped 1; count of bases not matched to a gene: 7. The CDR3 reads CASSIGGTGDNYGYTF. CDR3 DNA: TGTGCCAGCAGTATTGGGGGGACAGGGGATAACTATGGCTACACCTTC.

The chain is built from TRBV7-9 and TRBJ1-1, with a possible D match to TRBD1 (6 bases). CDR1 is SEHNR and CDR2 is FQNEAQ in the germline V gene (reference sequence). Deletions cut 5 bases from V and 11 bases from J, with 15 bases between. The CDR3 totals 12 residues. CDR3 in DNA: TGTGCCAGCAGCCAACAGGGTTCGTACGCTTTCTTT. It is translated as CASSQQGSYAFF.

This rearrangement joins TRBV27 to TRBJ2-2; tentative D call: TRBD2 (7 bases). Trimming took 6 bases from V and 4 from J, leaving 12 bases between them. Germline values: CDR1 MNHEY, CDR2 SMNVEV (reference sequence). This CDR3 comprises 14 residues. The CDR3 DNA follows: TGTGCCAGCAGCCGAGGGGGGGCCACCGGGGAGCTGTTTTTT. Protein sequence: CASSRGGATGELFF.

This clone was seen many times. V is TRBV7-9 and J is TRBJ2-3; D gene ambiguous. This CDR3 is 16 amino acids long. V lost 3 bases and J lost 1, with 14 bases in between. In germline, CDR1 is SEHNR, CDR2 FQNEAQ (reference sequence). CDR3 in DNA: TGTGCCAGCAGCTTTCCGCTAGATGGAGGCACAGATACGCAGTATTTT. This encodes CASSFPLDGGTDTQYF.

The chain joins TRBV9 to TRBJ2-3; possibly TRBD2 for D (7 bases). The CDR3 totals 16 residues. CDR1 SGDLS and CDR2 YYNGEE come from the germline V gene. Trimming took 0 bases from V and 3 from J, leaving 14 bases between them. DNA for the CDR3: TGTGCCAGCAGCGTAGCTACAGGGAGGGTAACAGATACGCAGTATTTT. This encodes CASSVATGRVTDTQYF.

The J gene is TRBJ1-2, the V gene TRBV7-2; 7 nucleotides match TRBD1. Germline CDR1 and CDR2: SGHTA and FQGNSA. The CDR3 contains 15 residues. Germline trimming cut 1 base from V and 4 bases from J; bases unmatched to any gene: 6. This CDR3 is CASSLGRGQGYGYTF. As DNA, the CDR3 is TGTGCCAGCAGCTTAGGGAGGGGGCAGGGCTATGGCTACACCTTC.

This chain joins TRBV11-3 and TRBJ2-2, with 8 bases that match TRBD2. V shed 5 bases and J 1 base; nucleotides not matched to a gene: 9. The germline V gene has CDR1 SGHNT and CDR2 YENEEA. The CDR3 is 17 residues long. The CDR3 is CASSRTWLAGNTGELFF. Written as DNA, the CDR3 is TGTGCCAGCAGCCGGACCTGGCTAGCGGGGAACACCGGGGAGCTGTTTTTT.

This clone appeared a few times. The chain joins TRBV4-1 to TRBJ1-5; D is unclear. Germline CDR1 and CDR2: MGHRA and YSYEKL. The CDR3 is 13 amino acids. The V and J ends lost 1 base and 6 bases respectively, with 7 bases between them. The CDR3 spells CASSQVNGQPQHF. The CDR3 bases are TGCGCCAGCAGCCAAGTCAACGGTCAGCCCCAGCATTTT.